The TCR beta chain described here comes from a study of T cells after yellow fever vaccination. Study as a whole: Each low-cell-number fraction was prepared by means of SMART-Seq v4 Ultra Low Input. Study-level results: The secondary T-cell response peaked on day 5, not day 15, but was weaker. Post-booster repertoires contained most primary-vaccination clones again (almost 97% CD4, 88% CD8).

TCRdb recomputed calls from the 5' RACE reads with MiXCR, one row per CDR3 protein. Here the sample spans 200,000 to 300,000 distinct CDR3 sequences, more than 6.5% being singletons. This clonotype was counted only a few times. The antigen is undetermined. This receptor was identified in a man aged 25-45 years who received the YFV17D yellow fever vaccine. Sample: CD4+ T cells sorted from PBMCs, taken on the day of the yellow fever booster vaccination.

The CDR3 DNA follows: TGCGCCAGCAGCTTCGAAGGTGTGCAGTACTTC. Translating it yields CASSFEGVQYF. The V call is TRBV5-1, the J call TRBJ2-7, with D unclear. Germline lookup yields CDR1 SGHRS and CDR2 YFSETQ. Between the trimmed V and J ends, which lost 2 bases and 9 bases, there was a span of 9 bases. The CDR3 runs to 11 residues. The full variable domain, completed using reference TRBV5-1 and TRBJ2-7, is KAGVTQTPRYLIKTRGQQVTLSCSPISGHRSVSWYQQTPGQGLQFLFEYFSETQRNKGNFPGRFSGRQFSNSRSEMNVSTLELGDSALYLCASSFEGVQYFGPGTRLTVT.